These T cell receptor beta chains were read from a single sample in a study of blood T cell repertoires in COVID-19. Assay: immunoSEQ multiplex PCR; the TCRdb copy retains only in-frame clones and omits some. The sample includes approximately 110,000 clones, 80% to 90% of them seen just once. Sequencing was done on a sample of peripheral blood. The receptors here all came from a woman aged 45-60 years with acute or convalescent COVID-19. Both conserved end residues are part of each CDR3. A D gene is named only where the DNA matches it firmly. Not every row has a clone size; where given, it reads once, few, many or a size class.

J gene | D gene | V gene | clone size | CDR3 protein | CDR3 DNA
TRBJ1-2 | NA | TRBV25-1 | NA | CASSENGLYGYTF | TGTGCCAGCAGTGAGAACGGACTCTATGGCTACACCTTC
TRBJ1-1 | NA | TRBV28 | NA | CASGPGITEAFF | TGTGCCAGCGGACCGGGGATTACTGAAGCTTTCTTT
TRBJ2-1 | NA | TRBV7-3 | NA | CASSPNRFSGRDNEQFF | TGTGCCAGCAGCCCGAACCGATTCTCCGGCCGGGACAATGAGCAGTTCTTC
TRBJ1-2 | NA | TRBV29-1 | NA | CSVVGIGDGYTF | TGCAGCGTTGTGGGCATAGGGGATGGCTACACCTTC
TRBJ1-1 | NA | TRBV21-1 | NA | CASSPPGGLIEAFF | TGTGCCAGCAGCCCACCCGGGGGGTTAATTGAAGCTTTCTTT
TRBJ1-2 | NA | TRBV18 | NA | CASSPRQESNYGYTF | TGTGCCAGCTCACCAAGACAGGAATCCAACTATGGCTACACCTTC
TRBJ1-5 | NA | TRBV6-6 | few | CASSLGGGNQPQHF | TGTGCCAGCAGTTTAGGGGGGGGCAATCAGCCCCAGCATTTT
TRBJ2-1 | NA | TRBV24-1 | NA | CATSDFTGGNEQFF | TGTGCCACCAGTGATTTCACGGGCGGGAATGAGCAGTTCTTC
TRBJ2-1 | NA | TRBV9 | NA | CASSPHAGAEEYEQFF | TGTGCCAGCAGCCCTCACGCGGGGGCCGAAGAATATGAGCAGTTCTTC
TRBJ1-3 | NA | TRBV29-1 | NA | CSVEVNSGNTIYF | TGCAGCGTTGAAGTCAACTCCGGAAACACCATATATTTT
TRBJ2-2 | NA | TRBV19 | NA | CASHSMAAAINTGELFF | TGTGCCAGCCATTCTATGGCGGCGGCAATCAACACCGGGGAGCTGTTTTTT
TRBJ1-1 | NA | TRBV30 | NA | CAWSVGANTEAFF | TGTGCCTGGAGTGTTGGGGCGAACACTGAAGCTTTCTTT
TRBJ2-2 | TRBD2 | TRBV7-6 | NA | CASSLAPAGAGELFF | TGTGCCAGCAGTTTAGCCCCAGCGGGAGCCGGGGAGCTGTTTTTT
TRBJ2-3 | TRBD2 | TRBV7-2 | NA | CASSRGGSGTDTQYF | TGTGCCAGCAGCCGGGGGGGTAGCGGCACAGATACGCAGTATTTT
TRBJ2-5 | TRBD1 | TRBV28 | NA | CASSPGTGSETQYF | TGTGCCAGCAGCCCGGGGACAGGGTCAGAGACCCAGTACTTC
TRBJ1-1 | NA | TRBV18 | NA | CASSPAGRRNTEAFF | TGTGCCAGCTCACCCGCGGGACGGAGGAACACTGAAGCTTTCTTT
TRBJ1-5 | TRBD1 | TRBV9 | NA | CASSVGQGTNQPQHF | TGTGCCAGCAGCGTAGGACAGGGGACTAATCAGCCCCAGCATTTT
TRBJ2-2 | NA | TRBV7-2 | NA | CASSLDMAGELFF | TGTGCCAGCAGCTTGGACATGGCCGGGGAGCTGTTTTTT
TRBJ2-7 | NA | TRBV27 | NA | CASSGGWGQYF | TGTGCCAGCAGTGGGGGCTGGGGGCAGTACTTC
TRBJ1-3 | NA | TRBV7-2 | NA | CASSPSPGNTIYF | TGTGCCAGCAGCCCGTCCCCTGGAAACACCATATATTTT
TRBJ2-5 | NA | TRBV7-2 | few | CASSLEAGGKAQYF | TGTGCCAGCAGCTTAGAGGCAGGGGGGAAGGCCCAGTACTTC
TRBJ2-1 | TRBD2 | TRBV2 | NA | CASSRTGTSDNEQFF | TGTGCCAGCAGTAGGACCGGGACTAGTGATAATGAGCAGTTCTTC
TRBJ2-1 | TRBD1 | TRBV29-1 | NA | CSVEDNRDRRYNEQFF | TGCAGCGTTGAAGATAACCGGGACAGACGATACAATGAGCAGTTCTTC
TRBJ2-7 | TRBD1 | TRBV6-5 | NA | CASSPTGTETYEQYF | TGTGCCAGCAGTCCCACCGGGACAGAGACCTACGAGCAGTACTTC
TRBJ1-5 | NA | TRBV24-1 | NA | CATSARSNQPQHF | TGTGCCACCAGTGCCCGGAGCAATCAGCCCCAGCATTTT
TRBJ2-1 | NA | TRBV11-2 | NA | CASSWVGAGASYNEQFF | TGTGCCAGCAGCTGGGTGGGGGCAGGGGCCTCCTACAATGAGCAGTTCTTC
TRBJ1-5 | NA | TRBV3-1/TRBV3-2 | NA | CASSSLGNNQPQHF | TGTGCCAGCAGCTCTCTCGGGAACAATCAGCCCCAGCATTTT